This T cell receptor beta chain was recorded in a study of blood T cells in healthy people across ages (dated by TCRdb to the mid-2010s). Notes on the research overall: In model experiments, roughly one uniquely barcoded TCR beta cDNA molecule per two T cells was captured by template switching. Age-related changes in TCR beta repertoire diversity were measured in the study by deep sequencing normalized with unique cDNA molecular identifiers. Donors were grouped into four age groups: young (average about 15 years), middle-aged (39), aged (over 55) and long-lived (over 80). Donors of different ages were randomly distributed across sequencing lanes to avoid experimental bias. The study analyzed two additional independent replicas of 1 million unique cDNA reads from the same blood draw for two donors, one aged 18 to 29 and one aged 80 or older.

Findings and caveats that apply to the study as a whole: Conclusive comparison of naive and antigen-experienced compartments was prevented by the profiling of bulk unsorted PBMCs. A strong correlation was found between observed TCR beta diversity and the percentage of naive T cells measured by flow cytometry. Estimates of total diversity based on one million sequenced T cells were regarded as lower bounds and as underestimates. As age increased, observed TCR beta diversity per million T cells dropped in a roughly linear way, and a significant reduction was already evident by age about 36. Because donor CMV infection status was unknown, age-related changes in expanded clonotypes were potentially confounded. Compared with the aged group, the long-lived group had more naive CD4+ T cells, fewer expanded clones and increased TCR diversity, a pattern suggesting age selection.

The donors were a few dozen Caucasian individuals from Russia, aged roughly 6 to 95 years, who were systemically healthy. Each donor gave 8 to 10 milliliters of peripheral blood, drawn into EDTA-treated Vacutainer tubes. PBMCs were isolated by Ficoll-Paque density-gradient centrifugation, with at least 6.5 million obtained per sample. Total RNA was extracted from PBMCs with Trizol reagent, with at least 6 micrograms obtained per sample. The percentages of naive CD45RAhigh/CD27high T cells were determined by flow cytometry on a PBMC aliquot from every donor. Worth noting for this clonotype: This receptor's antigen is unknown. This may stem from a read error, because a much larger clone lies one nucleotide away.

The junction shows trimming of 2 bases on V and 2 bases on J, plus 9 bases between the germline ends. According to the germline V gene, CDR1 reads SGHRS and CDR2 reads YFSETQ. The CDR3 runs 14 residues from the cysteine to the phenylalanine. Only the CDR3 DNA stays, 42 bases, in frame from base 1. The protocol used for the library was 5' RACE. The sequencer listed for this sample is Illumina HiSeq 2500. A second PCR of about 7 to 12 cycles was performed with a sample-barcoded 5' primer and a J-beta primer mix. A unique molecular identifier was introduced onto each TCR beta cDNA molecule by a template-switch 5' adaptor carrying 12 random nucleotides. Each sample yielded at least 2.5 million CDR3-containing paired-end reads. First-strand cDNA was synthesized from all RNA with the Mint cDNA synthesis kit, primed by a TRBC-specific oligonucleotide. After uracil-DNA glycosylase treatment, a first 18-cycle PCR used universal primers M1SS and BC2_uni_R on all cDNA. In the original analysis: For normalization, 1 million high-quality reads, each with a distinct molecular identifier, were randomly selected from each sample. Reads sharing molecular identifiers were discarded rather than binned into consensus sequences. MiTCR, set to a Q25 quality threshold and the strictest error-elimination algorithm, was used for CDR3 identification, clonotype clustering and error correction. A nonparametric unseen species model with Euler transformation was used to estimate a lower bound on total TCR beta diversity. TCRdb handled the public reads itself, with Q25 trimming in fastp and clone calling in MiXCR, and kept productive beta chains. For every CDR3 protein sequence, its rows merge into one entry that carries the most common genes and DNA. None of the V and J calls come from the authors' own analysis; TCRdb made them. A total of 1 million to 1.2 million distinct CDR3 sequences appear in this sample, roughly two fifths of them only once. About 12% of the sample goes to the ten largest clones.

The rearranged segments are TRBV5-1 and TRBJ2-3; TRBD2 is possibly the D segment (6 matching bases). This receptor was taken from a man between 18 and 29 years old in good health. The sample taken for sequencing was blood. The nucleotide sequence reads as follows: TGCGCCAGCAGCTTTCGGAGGGCCACAGATACGCAGTATTTT. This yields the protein CASSFRRATDTQYF. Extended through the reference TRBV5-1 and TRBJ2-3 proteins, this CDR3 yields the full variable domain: KAGVTQTPRYLIKTRGQQVTLSCSPISGHRSVSWYQQTPGQGLQFLFEYFSETQRNKGNFPGRFSGRQFSNSRSEMNVSTLELGDSALYLCASSFRRATDTQYFGPGTRLTVL.